The rows below give T cell receptor beta chains drawn from one sample of a study of human T cells and chemical hapten exposure. In TCRdb, the RACE reads were re-called with MiXCR into one record per CDR3 protein. Among some 180,000 distinct CDR3 sequences, around 20% were seen once, and the ten largest hold 6% to 8%. Sequences were derived from whole blood, sampled in connection with sensitization to the hapten diphenylcyclopropenone (DPC). The receptors come from a woman aged 45-60 years with alopecia areata. Some clones in this sample may be carry-over from other donors' samples. CDR3s leave out the opening cysteine and the closing phenylalanine or tryptophan. Each record gives: CDR3 length, J gene, D gene, clone size, V gene, CDR3 protein. A D gene is named only where the DNA matches it firmly. Only part of the rows carry a size: once, few, many, or a class if the clone is expanded.

CDR3 length: 15
J gene: TRBJ2-3
D gene: -
clone size: -
V gene: TRBV27
CDR3 protein: ASSLWGAEQNTDTQY

CDR3 length: 15
J gene: TRBJ1-2
D gene: -
clone size: once
V gene: TRBV6-1
CDR3 protein: ASSEALGNKFNYGYT

CDR3 length: 12
J gene: TRBJ1-1
D gene: -
clone size: many
V gene: TRBV3-1
CDR3 protein: ASSQDLPDTEAF

CDR3 length: 12
J gene: TRBJ1-4
D gene: -
clone size: -
V gene: TRBV3-1
CDR3 protein: ASSHLQGREKLF

CDR3 length: 10
J gene: TRBJ1-1
D gene: -
clone size: many
V gene: TRBV28
CDR3 protein: ASTKVRDKAF

CDR3 length: 13
J gene: TRBJ1-2
D gene: -
clone size: -
V gene: TRBV12-3/TRBV12-4
CDR3 protein: ASTIRRGLVYGYT

CDR3 length: 12
J gene: TRBJ2-4
D gene: TRBD1
clone size: -
V gene: TRBV18
CDR3 protein: ASSPSGTENIQY

CDR3 length: 15
J gene: TRBJ2-3
D gene: TRBD2
clone size: -
V gene: TRBV4-1
CDR3 protein: ASSQEFGPSGSYTQY

CDR3 length: 13
J gene: TRBJ2-7
D gene: TRBD2
clone size: few
V gene: TRBV9
CDR3 protein: ASSPRTSIRHEQY

CDR3 length: 11
J gene: TRBJ1-3
D gene: -
clone size: -
V gene: TRBV3-1
CDR3 protein: ASSQPLGHTIY

CDR3 length: 14
J gene: TRBJ2-7
D gene: TRBD2
clone size: few
V gene: TRBV20-1
CDR3 protein: SARAFLAGNLYEQY

CDR3 length: 10
J gene: TRBJ2-7
D gene: -
clone size: few
V gene: TRBV29-1
CDR3 protein: SVGKGDYEQY

CDR3 length: 11
J gene: TRBJ2-5
D gene: TRBD2
clone size: few
V gene: TRBV20-1
CDR3 protein: SALLAGVETQY

CDR3 length: 13
J gene: TRBJ2-2
D gene: -
clone size: -
V gene: TRBV30
CDR3 protein: AWSVWGAGTGELF

CDR3 length: 10
J gene: TRBJ2-5
D gene: -
clone size: -
V gene: TRBV9
CDR3 protein: ASSVVSETQY

CDR3 length: 14
J gene: TRBJ2-5
D gene: TRBD1
clone size: few
V gene: TRBV11-1
CDR3 protein: ASSFRTGGNQETQY

CDR3 length: 10
J gene: TRBJ2-7
D gene: -
clone size: -
V gene: TRBV6-1
CDR3 protein: ASRGLTYEQY

CDR3 length: 12
J gene: TRBJ2-5
D gene: TRBD2
clone size: many
V gene: TRBV5-1
CDR3 protein: ASSLESGKETQY

CDR3 length: 13
J gene: TRBJ2-3
D gene: TRBD2
clone size: -
V gene: TRBV12-3/TRBV12-4
CDR3 protein: ASSPAGTSTDTQY

CDR3 length: 11
J gene: TRBJ1-4
D gene: -
clone size: -
V gene: TRBV29-1
CDR3 protein: SDSGTQGEKLF

CDR3 length: 12
J gene: TRBJ1-1
D gene: TRBD1
clone size: -
V gene: TRBV5-1
CDR3 protein: ASSASGTGVPAF

CDR3 length: 12
J gene: TRBJ2-7
D gene: -
clone size: -
V gene: TRBV3-1
CDR3 protein: ASSQVDGSYEQY

CDR3 length: 10
J gene: TRBJ1-1
D gene: -
clone size: -
V gene: TRBV29-1
CDR3 protein: SVGGPGTEAF

CDR3 length: 11
J gene: TRBJ2-7
D gene: -
clone size: few
V gene: TRBV3-1
CDR3 protein: ASSQLGEVTGH

CDR3 length: 10
J gene: TRBJ2-1
D gene: TRBD1
clone size: -
V gene: TRBV4-1
CDR3 protein: ASRSGGGEQF

CDR3 length: 12
J gene: TRBJ2-4
D gene: TRBD1
clone size: -
V gene: TRBV5-6
CDR3 protein: ASSHRGQRYIQY

CDR3 length: 11
J gene: TRBJ1-1
D gene: -
clone size: -
V gene: TRBV29-1
CDR3 protein: SVVKGQGIEAF

CDR3 length: 13
J gene: TRBJ1-6
D gene: TRBD1
clone size: -
V gene: TRBV28
CDR3 protein: ATRIQTGGGSPLH

CDR3 length: 11
J gene: TRBJ2-6
D gene: TRBD1
clone size: -
V gene: TRBV6-5
CDR3 protein: ASKGAGANVLT

CDR3 length: 12
J gene: TRBJ1-1
D gene: TRBD1
clone size: -
V gene: TRBV6-5
CDR3 protein: ASSRDSMNTEAF

CDR3 length: 15
J gene: TRBJ2-2
D gene: TRBD2
clone size: -
V gene: TRBV7-2
CDR3 protein: ASSKWTSGANTGELF

CDR3 length: 11
J gene: TRBJ1-1
D gene: -
clone size: -
V gene: TRBV3-1
CDR3 protein: ASSQLSVNEAF

CDR3 length: 11
J gene: TRBJ1-1
D gene: -
clone size: -
V gene: TRBV10-3
CDR3 protein: AISEALFTEAF

CDR3 length: 12
J gene: TRBJ1-1
D gene: -
clone size: -
V gene: TRBV18
CDR3 protein: ASSPGLADTEAF

CDR3 length: 12
J gene: TRBJ1-1
D gene: -
clone size: few
V gene: TRBV4-1
CDR3 protein: ASSQRHQNTEAF

CDR3 length: 13
J gene: TRBJ1-1
D gene: -
clone size: few
V gene: TRBV5-6
CDR3 protein: ASSLGLRPNTEAF

CDR3 length: 11
J gene: TRBJ1-1
D gene: -
clone size: -
V gene: TRBV7-9
CDR3 protein: ASSFSFGQEAF

CDR3 length: 11
J gene: TRBJ2-1
D gene: -
clone size: once
V gene: TRBV13
CDR3 protein: ASGRSSYNEQF

CDR3 length: 14
J gene: TRBJ2-1
D gene: -
clone size: -
V gene: TRBV4-2
CDR3 protein: ASSQELRALLGPRF

CDR3 length: 13
J gene: TRBJ1-5
D gene: -
clone size: few
V gene: TRBV4-2
CDR3 protein: ASSPGQDFNQPQH

CDR3 length: 13
J gene: TRBJ2-1
D gene: TRBD2
clone size: -
V gene: TRBV7-2
CDR3 protein: ASSPASGNNNEQF

CDR3 length: 12
J gene: TRBJ2-7
D gene: TRBD2
clone size: few
V gene: TRBV6-2/TRBV6-3
CDR3 protein: ASNPGLVLSEQY

CDR3 length: 13
J gene: TRBJ1-2
D gene: TRBD1
clone size: -
V gene: TRBV6-2/TRBV6-3
CDR3 protein: ASSPAAGGNYGYT

CDR3 length: 12
J gene: TRBJ2-7
D gene: -
clone size: -
V gene: TRBV7-8
CDR3 protein: ASSPRVARGQQY

CDR3 length: 10
J gene: TRBJ1-2
D gene: -
clone size: -
V gene: TRBV6-1
CDR3 protein: ASRGHPYGYT

CDR3 length: 14
J gene: TRBJ1-5
D gene: -
clone size: -
V gene: TRBV28
CDR3 protein: ASTWGRGTYNQPQH

CDR3 length: 12
J gene: TRBJ1-1
D gene: TRBD1
clone size: few
V gene: TRBV27
CDR3 protein: ASSKGDRGTEAF